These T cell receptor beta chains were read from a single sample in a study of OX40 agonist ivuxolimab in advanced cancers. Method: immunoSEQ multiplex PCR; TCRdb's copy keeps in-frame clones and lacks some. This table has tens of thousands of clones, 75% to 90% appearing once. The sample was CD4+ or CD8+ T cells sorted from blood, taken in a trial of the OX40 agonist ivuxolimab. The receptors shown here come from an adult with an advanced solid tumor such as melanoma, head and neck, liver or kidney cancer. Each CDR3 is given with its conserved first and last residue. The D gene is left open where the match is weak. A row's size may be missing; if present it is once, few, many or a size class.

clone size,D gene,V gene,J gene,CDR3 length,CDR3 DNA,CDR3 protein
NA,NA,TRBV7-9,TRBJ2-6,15,TGTGCCAGCAGCTCCCCTTCATCAGGGGCCAACGTCCTGACTTTC,CASSSPSSGANVLTF
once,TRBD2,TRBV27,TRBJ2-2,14,TGTGCCAGCAGACCGGGACTACGGGCCGGGGAGCTGTTTTTT,CASRPGLRAGELFF
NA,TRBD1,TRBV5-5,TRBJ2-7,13,TGTGCCAGCAGCTTAAGGGGGCGCTACGAGCAGTACTTC,CASSLRGRYEQYF
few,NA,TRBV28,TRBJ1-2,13,TGTGCCAGCAGCTGGGATGTACGGTATGGCTACACCTTC,CASSWDVRYGYTF
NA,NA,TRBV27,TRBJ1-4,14,TGTGCCAGCAGGGTTTGGAGACCGAATGAAAAACTGTTTTTT,CASRVWRPNEKLFF
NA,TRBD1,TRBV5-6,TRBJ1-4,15,TGTGCCAGCAGCTATGGGACAGGGGTACGAGAAAAACTGTTTTTT,CASSYGTGVREKLFF
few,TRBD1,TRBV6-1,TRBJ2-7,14,TGTGCCATCGGGACACAGGGGGGCCCCTACGAGCAGTACTTC,CAIGTQGGPYEQYF
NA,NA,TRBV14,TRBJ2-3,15,TGTGCCAGCAGCGCACGGGAGAGGGTCCCAGATACGCAGTATTTT,CASSARERVPDTQYF
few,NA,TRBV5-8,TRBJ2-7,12,TGTGCCAGCAGCGTAGGGATCTACGAGCAGTACTTC,CASSVGIYEQYF
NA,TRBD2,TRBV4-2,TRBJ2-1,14,TGTGCCAGCAGCTTGGTCCTAGCGGGGTCCCTTCAGTTCTTC,CASSLVLAGSLQFF
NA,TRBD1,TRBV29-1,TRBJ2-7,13,TGCAGCGCACTGAACAGGGGCTCCTACGAGCAGTACTTC,CSALNRGSYEQYF
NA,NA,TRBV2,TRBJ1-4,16,TGTGCCAGCAGACGGGGGCGATTTAGAACTAATGAAAAACTGTTTTTT,CASRRGRFRTNEKLFF
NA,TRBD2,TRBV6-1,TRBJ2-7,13,TGTGCCAGCAGCGGACTAGCGGCCTACGAGCAGTACTTC,CASSGLAAYEQYF
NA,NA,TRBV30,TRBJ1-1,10,TGTGCCGGGAGGAATAAGGAAGCTTTCTTT,CAGRNKEAFF
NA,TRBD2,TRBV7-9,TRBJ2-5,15,TGTGCCAGCAGCTTAGCCATACTAGCGGAAGAGACCCAGTACTTC,CASSLAILAEETQYF
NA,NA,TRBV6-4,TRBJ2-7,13,TGTGCCAGCAGTGATGCCCTCTCCTACGAGCAGTACTTC,CASSDALSYEQYF
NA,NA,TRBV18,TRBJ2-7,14,TGTGCCAGCTCACCACCTACAGGAGCCTACGAGCAGTACTTC,CASSPPTGAYEQYF
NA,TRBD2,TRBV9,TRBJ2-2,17,TGTGCCAGCAGCGTAGTAGGAGCGGGAATAAACACCGGGGAGCTGTTTTTT,CASSVVGAGINTGELFF
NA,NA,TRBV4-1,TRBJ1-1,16,TGCGCCAGCAGCCAATCGGACAGCCTAATGAACACTGAAGCTTTCTTT,CASSQSDSLMNTEAFF
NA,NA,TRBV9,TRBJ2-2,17,TGTGCCAGCAGCGTAGGCCCCTCAGGGGGGCATACCGGGGAGCTGTTTTTT,CASSVGPSGGHTGELFF
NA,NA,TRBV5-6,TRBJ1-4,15,TGTGCCAGCAGCTTGGGGAGGGGTATGGATGAAAAACTGTTTTTT,CASSLGRGMDEKLFF
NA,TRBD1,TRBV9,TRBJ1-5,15,TGTGCCAGCAGCGTAGGACAGGGGGCAAATCAGCCCCAGCATTTT,CASSVGQGANQPQHF
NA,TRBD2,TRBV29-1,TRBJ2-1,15,TGCAGCGTTGACGGACTAGCGGGAGGGCCAAATGAGCAGTTCTTC,CSVDGLAGGPNEQFF
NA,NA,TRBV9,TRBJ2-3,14,TGTGCCAGCAGCGTACTAGGAGGCACAGATACGCAGTATTTT,CASSVLGGTDTQYF
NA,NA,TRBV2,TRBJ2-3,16,TGTGCCAGCACCACGGGATCCCGGATGCTCACAGATACGCAGTATTTT,CASTTGSRMLTDTQYF
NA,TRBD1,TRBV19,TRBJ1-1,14,TGTGCCAGTATGTCAGGGGGTATGTACACTGAAGCTTTCTTT,CASMSGGMYTEAFF